This T cell receptor beta chain was obtained from a study of cytomegalovirus exposure and HLA in healthy donors. General observations from the study: Among TCR beta chains, those listed as cytomegalovirus-associated numbered approximately 150.

About this clone: Its antigen is undetermined.

Germline V gives CDR1 SGHNT, CDR2 YYREEE (reference sequence). This CDR3 contains 15 residues. With 0 bases clipped from V and 8 bases from J, the junction kept 6 bases outside the gene matches. The PCR contained 60 Vbeta and 13 Jbeta primers. Sequencing was performed with immunoSEQ multiplex PCR; in TCRdb, only in-frame clones are kept and a portion is missing. The sample lists about 150,000 clones, roughly 66% seen once, with approximately 1.6% in the top ten. The sequenced material came from PBMCs. This clonotype was obtained from a woman aged 18-35 years in good health and CMV-seronegative. The chain combines TRBV5-4 with TRBJ1-4; 8 bases match TRBD1. This CDR3 reads CASSLGGQGEEKLFF. CDR3 bases: TGTGCCAGCAGCTTGGGTGGACAGGGTGAAGAAAAACTGTTTTTT.